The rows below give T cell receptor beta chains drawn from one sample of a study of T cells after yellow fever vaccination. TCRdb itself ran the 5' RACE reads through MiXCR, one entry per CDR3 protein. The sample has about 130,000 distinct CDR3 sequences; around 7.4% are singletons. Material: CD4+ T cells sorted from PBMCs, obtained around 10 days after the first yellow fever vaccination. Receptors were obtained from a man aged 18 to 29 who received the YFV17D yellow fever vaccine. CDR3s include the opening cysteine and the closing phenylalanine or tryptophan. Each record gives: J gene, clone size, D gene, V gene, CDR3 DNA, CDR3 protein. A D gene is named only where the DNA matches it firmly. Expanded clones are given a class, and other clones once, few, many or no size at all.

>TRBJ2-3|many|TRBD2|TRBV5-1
TGCGCCAGCACCCCTAGCGGGGGGGCATCTGATACGCAGTATTTT
CASTPSGGASDTQYF
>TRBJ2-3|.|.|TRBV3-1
TGTGCCAGCAGCCAAGAGGCAACAAAGACAGATACGCAGTATTTT
CASSQEATKTDTQYF
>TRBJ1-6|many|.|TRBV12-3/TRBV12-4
TGTGCCAGCAGCCTTCGGGACCCTAGGGACTCACCCCTCCACTTT
CASSLRDPRDSPLHF
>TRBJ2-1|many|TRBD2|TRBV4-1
TGCGCCAGCAGGGCCGCCGGGACTAGCGACTCCTACAATGAGCAGTTCTTC
CASRAAGTSDSYNEQFF
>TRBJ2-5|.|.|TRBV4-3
TGCGCCAGCAGCCCCCACCACAGGGAGACCCAGTACTTC
CASSPHHRETQYF
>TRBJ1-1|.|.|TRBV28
TGTGCCAGCAGTACCCAACAAGCGAGGACTGAAGCTTTCTTT
CASSTQQARTEAFF
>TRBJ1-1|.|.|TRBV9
TGTGCCAGCAGCGTAAGGGACACTGAAGCTTTCTTT
CASSVRDTEAFF
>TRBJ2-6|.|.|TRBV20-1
TGCAGCGGGGGTCAGGCCTCTGGGGCCAACGTCCTGACTTTC
CSGGQASGANVLTF
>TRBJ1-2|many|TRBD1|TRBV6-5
TGTGCCAGCAGTTACCCAGAGGACAGGGCTAACTATGGCTACACCTTC
CASSYPEDRANYGYTF
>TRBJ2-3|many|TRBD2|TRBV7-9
TGTGCCAGCAGCTTAAATTGGGGTCTAGCGGGGGGCCCAGATACGCAGTATTTT
CASSLNWGLAGGPDTQYF
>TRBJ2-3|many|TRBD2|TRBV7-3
TGTGCCAGCAGCCCGGCTAGCGGGGGTTGGGGGACCGGACATACGCAGTATTTT
CASSPASGGWGTGHTQYF
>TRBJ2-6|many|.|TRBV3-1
TGTGCCAGCAGCCTAGGACCGACGAACGTCCTGACTTTC
CASSLGPTNVLTF
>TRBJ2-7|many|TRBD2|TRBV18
TGTGCCAGCTCACCAAAACTAGCGGGGGGAGCCTACGAGCAGTACTTC
CASSPKLAGGAYEQYF
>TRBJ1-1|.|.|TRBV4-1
TGCGCCAGCAGCCAAGACCCAGGAGGGAACAGGGAAGCTTTCTTT
CASSQDPGGNREAFF
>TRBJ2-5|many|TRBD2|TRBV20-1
TGCAGTGCTCGAGCAGCTAGCGGGGCGGAGACCCAGTACTTC
CSARAASGAETQYF
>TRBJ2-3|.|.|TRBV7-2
TGTGCCAGCAGAACCGAGGGGGGACGGGCAGATACGCAGTATTTT
CASRTEGGRADTQYF
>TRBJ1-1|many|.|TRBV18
TGTGCCAGCTCAAACTCCCGGACGGTGAACACTGAAGCTTTCTTT
CASSNSRTVNTEAFF
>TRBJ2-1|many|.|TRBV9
TGTGCCAGCAGCGTAGCCAGGGGCGCACGGGAGCAGTTCTTC
CASSVARGAREQFF
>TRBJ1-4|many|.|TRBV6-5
TGTGCCAGCAGTTACTCGAAGGGCATCGGTGGAAAAAAACTGTTTTTT
CASSYSKGIGGKKLFF
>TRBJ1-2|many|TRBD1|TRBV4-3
TGCGCCAGCAGCCAGGCGACAGGGCGCTATGGCTACACCTTC
CASSQATGRYGYTF
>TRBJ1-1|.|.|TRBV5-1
TGCGCCAGCAGCTTGGGGCAAACTGAAGCTTTCTTT
CASSLGQTEAFF
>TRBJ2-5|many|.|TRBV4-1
TGCGCCAGCAGCCAGGATGCGGGACCGAGCTTTATTTTGTACTTC
CASSQDAGPSFILYF
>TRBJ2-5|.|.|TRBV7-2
TGTGCCAGCAGCTCCTCGTTTGCGGGGACCCAGTACTTC
CASSSSFAGTQYF
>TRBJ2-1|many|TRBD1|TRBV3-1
TGTGCCAGCAGCCAAAGACAGGGGGCGGGGGAGCAGTTCTTC
CASSQRQGAGEQFF
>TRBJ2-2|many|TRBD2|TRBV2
TGTGCCAGCAGACTAGCGGGGGGATCGAACACCGGGGAGCTGTTTTTT
CASRLAGGSNTGELFF
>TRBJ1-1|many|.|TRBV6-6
TGTGCCAGCAGTCCAGCTTGGACTGAAGCTTTCTTT
CASSPAWTEAFF
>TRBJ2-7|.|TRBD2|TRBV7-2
TGTGCCAGCAGCTTAATGACTAGCGGGGGTGGCGAGCAGTACTTC
CASSLMTSGGGEQYF
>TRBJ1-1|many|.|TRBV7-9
TGTGCCAGCAGTCTCTCGAAGGGGACACCGAACACTGAAGCTTTCTTT
CASSLSKGTPNTEAFF
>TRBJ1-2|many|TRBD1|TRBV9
TGTGCCAGCAGCGTAGGTGGGACAGGGGATGGCTACACCTTC
CASSVGGTGDGYTF
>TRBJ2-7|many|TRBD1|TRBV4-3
TGCGCCAGCAGCCGAACAGGGGGCGGCCGCCCCTACGAGCAGTACTTC
CASSRTGGGRPYEQYF
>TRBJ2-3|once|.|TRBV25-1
TGTGCCAGCAGTGTCAGGGAGGCGCAGTATTTT
CASSVREAQYF
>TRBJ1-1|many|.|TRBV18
TGTGCCAGCTCACCGTTTCAAGAGAACACTGAAGCTTTCTTT
CASSPFQENTEAFF
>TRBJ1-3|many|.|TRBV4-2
TGTGCCAGCAGCCAAGATACAGGAAACACCATATATTTT
CASSQDTGNTIYF
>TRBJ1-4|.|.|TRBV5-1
TGCGCCAGCAGCGTCGACAGAGCAACTAATGAAAAACTGTTTTTT
CASSVDRATNEKLFF
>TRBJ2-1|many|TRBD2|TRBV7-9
TGTGCCAGCAGCTTAGCAGCGGGGGGGGAGGGAGAGCAGTTCTTC
CASSLAAGGEGEQFF
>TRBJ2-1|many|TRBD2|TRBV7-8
TGTGCCAGCAGCTTAATAGCGGGGGGCCCGGGTGAGCAGTTCTTC
CASSLIAGGPGEQFF
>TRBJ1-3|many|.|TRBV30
TGTGCCAGCCCCCAGAGCTCTGGAAACACCATATATTTT
CASPQSSGNTIYF
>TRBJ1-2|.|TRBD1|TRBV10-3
TGTGCCACGGGGACAGGCGCTAACTATGACTACACCTTC
CATGTGANYDYTF
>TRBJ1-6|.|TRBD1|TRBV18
TGTGCCAGCTCACCGCGCGACAGGGTGGTGGGCTCACCCCTCCACTTT
CASSPRDRVVGSPLHF
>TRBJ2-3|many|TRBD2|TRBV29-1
TGCAGCGCCCGACTGGGGACTAGCGGCCGGAACCCCGGAGATACGCAGTATTTT
CSARLGTSGRNPGDTQYF
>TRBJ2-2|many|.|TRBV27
TGTGCCAGCAGTTTAAATGGGCACGGGGAGCTGTTTTTT
CASSLNGHGELFF
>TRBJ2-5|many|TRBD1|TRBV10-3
TGTGCCATCAGGGAAGACAGGGGGCAAGAGACCCAGTACTTC
CAIREDRGQETQYF
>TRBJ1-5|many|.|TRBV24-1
TGTGCCACCAGTGACCCAGGGGAGGTGAAGCCCCAGCATTTT
CATSDPGEVKPQHF
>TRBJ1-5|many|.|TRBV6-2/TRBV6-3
TGTGCCAGCAGATCAACAGGTCAGCCCCAGCATTTT
CASRSTGQPQHF
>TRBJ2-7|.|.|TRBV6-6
TGTGCCAGCAGTTACTCCGCTCAGTACCCGAGACAGTACTTC
CASSYSAQYPRQYF
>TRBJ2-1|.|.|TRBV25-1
TGTGCCAGCAGTGGTCCCCAAGATCCCGGGGATGAGCAGTTCTTC
CASSGPQDPGDEQFF
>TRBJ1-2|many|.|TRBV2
TGTGCCAGCAGTGAAGCAGTCCGCCGGGGCTACACCTTC
CASSEAVRRGYTF
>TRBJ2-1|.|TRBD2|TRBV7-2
TGTGCCAGCAGCTTAGCTAGCGGGGGGGCCTACAATGAGCAGTTCTTC
CASSLASGGAYNEQFF
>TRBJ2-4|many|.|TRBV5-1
TGCGCCAGCAGCTTTTCCGGGGCTGTAAACATTCAGTACTTC
CASSFSGAVNIQYF
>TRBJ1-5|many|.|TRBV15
TGTGCCACCAGCAGGAGCCCAATCCTTTTAAGGGTCGATCAGCCCCAGCATTTT
CATSRSPILLRVDQPQHF
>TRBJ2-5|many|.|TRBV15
TGTGCCACCAGCAGAGCGATGATTCCGAAGACCCAGTACTTC
CATSRAMIPKTQYF
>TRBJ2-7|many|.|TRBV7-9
TGTGCCAGCAGCTGGAGGACTCCGTACGAGCAGTACTTC
CASSWRTPYEQYF
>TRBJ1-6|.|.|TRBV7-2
TGTGCCAGCAGCCTACTCGGCCAGGGCTTGGGCTCACCCCTCCACTTT
CASSLLGQGLGSPLHF
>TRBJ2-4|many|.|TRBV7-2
TGTGCCAGCAGCTTACAGGGGAACCTAGCCAAAAACATTCAGTACTTC
CASSLQGNLAKNIQYF
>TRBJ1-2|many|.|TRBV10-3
TGTGCCACCAAGGGACAACTCTATGGCTACACCTTC
CATKGQLYGYTF
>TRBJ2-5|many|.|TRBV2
TGTGCCAGCAGTGATCAGGGGTCGGAGACCCAGTACTTC
CASSDQGSETQYF
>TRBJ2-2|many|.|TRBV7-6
TGTGCCAGCCGGGACACTCTCAGGGGCGGGGAGCTGTTTTTT
CASRDTLRGGELFF
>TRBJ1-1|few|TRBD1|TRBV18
TGTGCCAGCTCCCGGGCAGGGGGCACTGAAGCTTTCTTT
CASSRAGGTEAFF
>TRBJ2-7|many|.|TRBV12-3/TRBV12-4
TGTGCCAGCAGTTTCCAGTTACAGGCCGCGCAGTACTTC
CASSFQLQAAQYF